A selection of T cell receptor beta chains follows, all from one sample in a study of vaccination and CD4 T cells after COVID-19. MiXCR was run by TCRdb on the PCR reads, yielding one entry per CDR3 protein. The sample consists of more than 15,000 distinct CDR3 sequences, less than 60% of them appearing once. These receptors' antigens are unknown. Material for sequencing was CD4+ T cells from blood, cultured in vitro. These receptors all stem from a human donor who had recovered from COVID-19. Both conserved end residues are part of each CDR3. The order of the fields is clone size, D gene, J gene, V gene, CDR3 protein, CDR3 DNA. A D gene is named only where the DNA matches it firmly. Rows give clone size only sometimes, using once, few, many, or a class for an expanded clone.

>NA|NA|TRBJ2-1|TRBV2
CASGGGWGYNEQFF
TGTGCCAGCGGAGGTGGGTGGGGCTACAATGAGCAGTTCTTC
>few|NA|TRBJ1-6|TRBV6-5
CASSYSTLGNSPLHF
TGTGCCAGCAGTTACTCTACTTTGGGAAATTCACCCCTCCACTTT
>NA|NA|TRBJ2-7|TRBV7-9
CASSLPSPVLLQYF
TGTGCCAGCAGCTTACCGTCCCCCGTTCTTTTACAGTACTTC
>NA|TRBD1|TRBJ1-4|TRBV20-1
CSAQGTGREKLFF
TGCAGTGCCCAGGGGACAGGGCGGGAAAAACTGTTTTTT
>few|NA|TRBJ1-5|TRBV6-1
CASSGGLPNQPQHF
TGTGCCAGCAGTGGAGGACTTCCCAATCAGCCCCAGCATTTT
>few|NA|TRBJ2-2|TRBV7-6
CASSLAPQGNTGELFF
TGTGCCAGCAGCTTAGCCCCCCAGGGTAACACCGGGGAGCTGTTTTTT
>NA|TRBD1|TRBJ1-1|TRBV23-1
CASSQSSRWTGTDRLNTEAFF
TGCGCCAGCAGTCAATCGTCTAGGTGGACAGGTACCGATCGTTTGAACACTGAAGCTTTCTTT
>NA|NA|TRBJ1-5|TRBV24-1
CATSDLGLNQPQHF
TGTGCCACCAGTGATTTGGGGTTGAATCAGCCCCAGCATTTT
>NA|NA|TRBJ1-2|TRBV6-1
CASSVTLYGYTF
TGTGCCAGCAGTGTAACCCTTTATGGCTACACCTTC
>NA|NA|TRBJ1-1|TRBV7-2
CASSTGILTEAFF
TGTGCCAGCAGCACCGGGATACTCACTGAAGCTTTCTTT
>NA|NA|TRBJ2-4|TRBV6-1
CAVGNWGFVLRAKNIQYF
TGTGCCGTCGGTAACTGGGGGTTTGTGCTGCGAGCCAAAAACATTCAGTACTTC
>few|NA|TRBJ1-2|TRBV5-4
CASSLALDGEGYTF
TGTGCCAGCAGCTTGGCCCTGGATGGAGAGGGCTACACCTTC
>few|NA|TRBJ1-5|TRBV28
CASSQLEGGNQPQHF
TGTGCCAGCAGCCAATTGGAGGGGGGCAATCAGCCCCAGCATTTT
>few|NA|TRBJ2-5|TRBV6-1
CASGRGETQYF
TGTGCCAGCGGGCGTGGGGAGACCCAGTACTTC
>NA|NA|TRBJ1-1|TRBV7-6
CASSSLSSMNTEAFF
TGTGCCAGCAGCTCTTTGTCCTCCATGAACACTGAAGCTTTCTTT
>NA|NA|TRBJ2-2|TRBV7-9
CASSPQRTVNTGELFF
TGTGCCAGCAGCCCACAGAGGACGGTGAACACCGGGGAGCTGTTTTTT
>few|NA|TRBJ1-1|TRBV21-1
CASSKPPNTEAFF
TGTGCCAGCAGCAAACCCCCGAACACTGAAGCTTTCTTT
>NA|NA|TRBJ1-5|TRBV20-1
CSASMTGYSNQPQHF
TGCAGTGCTAGTATGACAGGATATAGCAATCAGCCCCAGCATTTT
>few|NA|TRBJ2-7|TRBV5-1
CASSPRDTSSYEQYF
TGCGCCAGCAGCCCCCGGGACACGAGCTCCTACGAGCAGTACTTC
>few|NA|TRBJ1-4|TRBV7-2
CASSLWGWDEKLFF
TGTGCCAGCAGCTTATGGGGTTGGGATGAAAAACTGTTTTTT
>once|NA|TRBJ2-1|TRBV6-1
CASSEVNRVWDNEQFF
TGTGCCAGCAGTGAAGTGAACAGGGTGTGGGACAATGAGCAGTTCTTC
>NA|TRBD2|TRBJ2-5|TRBV20-1
CSAERPTSGKETQYF
TGCAGTGCCGAGCGTCCGACTAGCGGGAAAGAGACCCAGTACTTC
>NA|NA|TRBJ1-4|TRBV7-9
CASGTGGATNEKLFF
TGTGCCAGCGGTACCGGGGGCGCGACTAATGAAAAACTGTTTTTT
>NA|NA|TRBJ2-2|TRBV28
CASSPHLSATNTGELFF
TGTGCCAGCAGTCCCCACCTGTCAGCAACGAACACCGGGGAGCTGTTTTTT
>NA|NA|TRBJ1-2|TRBV2
CASSEGARGDGYTF
TGTGCCAGCAGTGAAGGGGCCCGCGGTGATGGCTACACCTTC
>NA|NA|TRBJ1-1|TRBV10-1
CASSADSNAEAFF
TGCGCCAGCAGTGCCGATAGTAACGCTGAAGCTTTCTTT
>medium-sized|NA|TRBJ1-2|TRBV9
CASSVSGTVNYGYTF
TGTGCCAGCAGCGTAAGTGGGACGGTAAACTATGGCTACACCTTC
>NA|TRBD1|TRBJ1-4|TRBV4-3
CASSPYPTGSNEKLFF
TGCGCCAGCAGCCCCTATCCGACAGGGAGTAATGAAAAACTGTTTTTT
>NA|NA|TRBJ1-2|TRBV27
CASSPWDGPNGYTF
TGTGCCAGCAGTCCCTGGGACGGTCCCAACGGCTACACCTTC
>NA|NA|TRBJ1-5|TRBV7-8
CASRRGRGSGQPQHF
TGTGCCAGCAGACGCGGGAGGGGGTCCGGTCAGCCCCAGCATTTT
>NA|NA|TRBJ2-7|TRBV19
CASSMGQNSYEQYF
TGTGCCAGTAGTATGGGGCAGAACTCCTACGAGCAGTACTTC
>NA|TRBD2|TRBJ2-5|TRBV5-1
CASRDGTSGSGMETQYF
TGCGCCAGCAGGGATGGGACTAGCGGGTCAGGCATGGAGACCCAGTACTTC
>NA|NA|TRBJ2-1|TRBV24-1
CATSDRDTGFKFF
TGTGCCACCAGTGACCGAGATACAGGGTTTAAGTTCTTC
>NA|NA|TRBJ1-6|TRBV28
CASSFTGNSPLHF
TGTGCCAGCAGTTTTACAGGGAATTCACCCCTCCACTTT
>once|TRBD2|TRBJ2-1|TRBV6-2/TRBV6-3
CASSSAGDEQFF
TGTGCCAGCAGTTCTGCGGGGGATGAGCAGTTCTTC
>few|NA|TRBJ1-1|TRBV20-1
CSARTEGITEAFF
TGCAGTGCCCGGACAGAGGGGATCACTGAAGCTTTCTTT
>few|TRBD1|TRBJ1-2|TRBV6-1
CASSNPGQGNYGYTF
TGTGCCAGCTCTAATCCGGGACAGGGGAACTATGGCTACACCTTC
>NA|TRBD1|TRBJ1-2|TRBV5-1
CASSAGQIPPSYGYTF
TGCGCCAGCAGCGCGGGACAGATTCCGCCTAGCTATGGCTACACCTTC
>few|TRBD2|TRBJ2-1|TRBV30
CAGGRGLAGGDEQFF
TGCGCCGGGGGTAGGGGGCTAGCGGGAGGGGATGAGCAGTTCTTC
>few|NA|TRBJ2-3|TRBV19
CASSLRTGTDTQYF
TGTGCCAGTAGTCTCAGGACAGGCACAGATACGCAGTATTTT
>NA|TRBD2|TRBJ2-1|TRBV19
CAGSTSIRLAGGRYNEQFF
TGTGCCGGTAGTACGTCGATCAGACTAGCGGGAGGGCGCTACAATGAGCAGTTCTTC
>few|NA|TRBJ1-5|TRBV27
CASSLSMRGIQPQHF
TGTGCCAGCAGTTTATCGATGCGGGGCATTCAGCCCCAGCATTTT
>few|NA|TRBJ1-3|TRBV6-1
CASSLQGVPGNTIYF
TGTGCCAGCAGCCTACAGGGTGTACCTGGAAACACCATATATTTT
>NA|TRBD2|TRBJ2-7|TRBV12-3/TRBV12-4
CASSFRTSGSYEQYF
TGTGCCAGCAGTTTTCGGACTAGCGGATCCTACGAGCAGTACTTC
>NA|NA|TRBJ2-2|TRBV19
CASNRVPTGELFF
TGTGCCAGTAACCGGGTCCCAACCGGGGAGCTGTTTTTT
>NA|TRBD2|TRBJ2-1|TRBV11-3
CASQKLAGSNEQFF
TGTGCCAGCCAAAAACTAGCGGGATCAAATGAGCAGTTCTTC
>NA|TRBD1|TRBJ1-2|TRBV7-8
CASSSRDRGGYTF
TGTGCCAGCAGCTCCCGGGACAGGGGGGGCTACACCTTC
>NA|TRBD1|TRBJ2-4|TRBV7-2
CASSFRTGGAGNIQYF
TGTGCCAGCAGCTTTCGGACAGGGGGCGCGGGGAACATTCAGTACTTC
>NA|TRBD1|TRBJ2-7|TRBV5-5
CASSQDRRLREQYF
TGTGCCAGCAGCCAGGACAGGAGGTTGAGAGAGCAGTACTTC
>NA|TRBD2|TRBJ2-2|TRBV29-1
CSVDRGRAGELFF
TGCAGCGTTGATCGCGGGAGGGCCGGGGAGCTGTTTTTT
>NA|NA|TRBJ1-5|TRBV6-1
CASSEQNSGQPQHF
TGTGCCAGCAGTGAACAGAATTCAGGGCAGCCCCAGCATTTT
>NA|NA|TRBJ1-6|TRBV30
CAWSVQGASPLHF
TGTGCCTGGAGTGTCCAAGGGGCATCACCCCTCCACTTT
>NA|TRBD1|TRBJ1-2|TRBV5-1
CASSLTGGAQDGYTF
TGCGCCAGCAGCTTGACAGGGGGCGCTCAGGACGGCTACACCTTC
>few|TRBD1|TRBJ1-2|TRBV6-5
CASSYSDRVDGYTF
TGTGCCAGCAGTTACTCGGACAGGGTGGATGGCTACACCTTC
>NA|NA|TRBJ1-1|TRBV11-2
CASSFVEGSTEAFF
TGTGCCAGCAGCTTTGTGGAGGGAAGCACTGAAGCTTTCTTT
>NA|NA|TRBJ1-1|TRBV2
CASRDSRGGTEAFF
TGTGCCAGCAGAGATTCGAGGGGCGGCACTGAAGCTTTCTTT
>NA|NA|TRBJ1-5|TRBV18
CASSLRTVSSNQPQHF
TGTGCCAGCTCACTCCGGACAGTAAGTAGCAATCAGCCCCAGCATTTT